The source of this TCR beta chain is a study of T cells in narcolepsy. Study-wide context: Donors had narcolepsy type 1 or type 2, or were healthy controls. Broader study findings: Blood of same and different patients, but not healthy controls, reportedly held recurring autoreactive clonotypes. Autoreactive HCRT-specific and TRIB2-specific clonotypes were marked in same-patient CSF-versus-blood CD4+ comparisons.

Of note for this clone: Its antigen is still unknown.

Only in-frame clones appear in the TCRdb table, and some are missing; sequencing was by immunoSEQ multiplex PCR. The sample gives some 10,000 clones, roughly 77% of which show up once; 22% is in the top ten. V was trimmed by 1 base and J by 2 bases, leaving 8 bases between them. From germline, CDR1 is SGHTA and CDR2 FQGTGA. The CDR3 sequence is 15 residues long. This sequence joins TRBV7-3 and TRBJ2-2; TRBD1 might be the D (6 bases). The sequenced sample consisted of CD45RA- memory CD8+ T cells from PBMCs. The receptor was isolated from a human donor with narcolepsy. The CDR3 DNA sequence: TGTGCCAGCAGCTTAATGGACAGTAACACCGGGGAGCTGTTTTTT. Translation gives CASSLMDSNTGELFF.